The next 6 T cell receptor beta chains were all read from a single sample in a study of blood T cell repertoires in COVID-19. The repertoire was sequenced with immunoSEQ multiplex PCR; TCRdb's copy has only in-frame clones and lacks some. The data show over 250,000 clones, 88% seen once. The sequenced material came from PBMCs or T cells enriched from blood (not recorded which). These receptors were collected from a woman aged 45 to 65 who had recovered from COVID-19.

The chain couples TRBV6-5 to TRBJ1-5, with TRBD1 as a possible D gene (6 bases). V was trimmed by 6 bases and J by 0 bases, leaving 12 bases between them. This CDR3 comprises 15 residues. The germline CDR1 and CDR2 sequences are MNHEY and SVGAGI. CDR3 protein: CASRPWDNSNQPQHF. The CDR3 bases are TGTGCCAGCAGACCATGGGACAATAGCAATCAGCCCCAGCATTTT.

Note on this clone: Other nucleotide sequences in the sample specify the same CDR3. This chain uses TRBV5-5 with TRBJ2-1; possible D gene TRBD2, 5 bases. The CDR3 loop spans 15 amino acids. The ends were cut back, 4 bases at V and 0 bases at J, with 11 bases in the middle. CDR1 is SGHKS and CDR2 is YYEKEE in the germline V gene (reference sequence). The DNA of the CDR3 is TGTGCCAGCAGCCCTCTAACTAGCTCCTACAATGAGCAGTTCTTC. Translation: CASSPLTSSYNEQFF.

Worth noting for this clone: The same CDR3 arises from other DNA sequences in this sample as well. The V gene is TRBV11-1, the J gene TRBJ2-7, with D unresolved. Per germline, CDR1 SGHAT and CDR2 FQDESV (reference sequence). The V end lost 1 base, the J end lost 3 bases, and 4 bases lay between the germline ends. CDR3 length: 12 amino acids. The CDR3 sequence is CASSLVGYEQYF. CDR3 coding DNA: TGTGCCAGCAGCTTAGTCGGCTACGAGCAGTACTTC.

This rearrangement joins TRBV9 to TRBJ2-1; 9 nucleotides agree with TRBD2. The CDR3 length is 14 residues. Germline lookup yields CDR1 SGDLS and CDR2 YYNGEE. Unmatched junction bases numbered 3, after V lost 2 bases and J lost 6 bases. The DNA for the CDR3 is TGTGCCAGCAGCGTTGGCGGGAGGGGCAATGAGCAGTTCTTC. This sequence encodes CASSVGGRGNEQFF.

The genes are TRBV10-3 and TRBJ1-5, with 9 bases fitting TRBD1. The CDR3 length is 17 residues. The V gene's germline CDR1 is ENHRY and CDR2 SYGVKD. J lost 1 base, V lost 2 bases, and 6 bases had no gene match. The CDR3 region has the DNA TGTGCCATCAGTGAGGACAGGGGGGGTAGGAGCAATCAGCCCCAGCATTTT. The encoded protein is CAISEDRGGRSNQPQHF.

Turning to this clone: The same CDR3 can be traced to other DNA sequences in this sample. The gene calls are TRBV3-1 (or the pseudogene TRBV3-2) and TRBJ1-1, with 10 bases fitting TRBD1. Per germline, CDR1 LGHDT and CDR2 YNNKEL (reference sequence). V dropped 1 base and J dropped 2; count of bases not matched to a gene: 1. This CDR3 contains 15 residues. The CDR3: CASSQGDRGNTEAFF. CDR3 coding DNA: TGTGCCAGCAGCCAAGGGGACAGGGGTAACACTGAAGCTTTCTTT.